This T cell receptor (beta chain) was sequenced in a study of shared T cell receptors in the human thymus. CDR3 length: 17 residues. The germline gives CDR1 LGHNA, CDR2 YSLEER. Trimming took off 0 bases at V and 3 bases at J, with 14 bases between the two ends. Some clones are missing from TCRdb's copy, which holds only in-frame ones; the method was immunoSEQ multiplex PCR. Of approximately 660,000 clones listed, more than 75% are singletons. The sample was also reused in another study, on human thymus T cells.

Input material: thymocytes. This rearrangement joins TRBV4-3 to TRBJ2-2; D is unclear. The sequence was obtained from a boy younger than two with a congenital heart defect. For the CDR3, the DNA is TGCGCCAGCAGCCAAGATCAATCCGGGTTGTACACCGGGGAGCTGTTTTTT. Its protein product is CASSQDQSGLYTGELFF.